These T cell receptor beta chains were read from a single sample in a study of blood T cells in healthy people across ages. TCRdb re-derived calls from the 5' RACE reads in MiXCR, one entry per CDR3 protein. The sample carries 1,500,000 or so distinct CDR3 sequences, approximately 43% recorded once. The material sequenced was blood. The receptor source for this set is a woman aged 18-30 years in good health. CDR3s include the opening cysteine and the closing phenylalanine or tryptophan. Fields, in order: D gene, V gene, clone size, J gene, CDR3 protein, CDR3 DNA. The D gene is left open where the match is weak. Rows may omit the clone size; those that give it use once, few, many or a size class.

>TRBD1|TRBV20-1|few|TRBJ1-2
CSAQGGAGYGYTF
TGCAGTGCCCAGGGGGGCGCGGGCTATGGCTACACCTTC
>TRBD1|TRBV29-1|few|TRBJ2-1
CSVWTGHNEQFF
TGCAGCGTATGGACAGGTCACAATGAGCAGTTCTTC
>TRBD1|TRBV7-2|.|TRBJ1-3
CASSLVHGGQGSGNTIYF
TGTGCCAGCAGCTTAGTACATGGTGGACAGGGGTCTGGAAACACCATATATTTT
>.|TRBV6-2/TRBV6-3|.|TRBJ1-4
CASSSTGQGNEKLFF
TGTGCCAGCAGTTCCACGGGTCAAGGAAATGAAAAACTGTTTTTT
>TRBD2|TRBV7-9|few|TRBJ2-1
CASSPRTSFDEQFF
TGTGCCAGCAGCCCCAGGACTAGCTTCGATGAGCAGTTCTTC
>TRBD1|TRBV29-1|once|TRBJ1-1
CSGGDSLNTEAFF
TGCAGCGGGGGGGACAGTTTGAACACTGAAGCTTTCTTT
>.|TRBV6-5|.|TRBJ2-7
CASSPFQSYEQYF
TGTGCCAGCAGCCCATTTCAATCCTACGAGCAGTACTTC
>TRBD2|TRBV7-2|.|TRBJ2-7
CASSFISGGGSYNEQYF
TGTGCCAGCAGCTTCATTAGCGGGGGGGGCTCCTACAATGAGCAGTACTTC
>.|TRBV4-3|few|TRBJ2-3
CASSRLGGTDTQYF
TGCGCCAGCAGCCGCCTGGGCGGGACAGATACGCAGTATTTT
>TRBD2|TRBV4-3|.|TRBJ2-3
CASSQLAEITDTQYF
TGCGCCAGCAGTCAACTAGCGGAGATCACAGATACGCAGTATTTT
>.|TRBV4-1|.|TRBJ2-1
CASSQGPTYNEQFF
TGCGCCAGCAGCCAAGGACCTACGTACAATGAGCAGTTCTTC
>TRBD1|TRBV7-6|many|TRBJ2-3
CASSSRTGWVEGTDTQYF
TGTGCCAGCAGCTCCCGGACAGGATGGGTGGAAGGCACAGATACGCAGTATTTT
>.|TRBV7-9|.|TRBJ1-2
CASSPTGGPYGYTF
TGTGCCAGCAGCCCAACGGGGGGGCCCTATGGCTACACCTTC
>.|TRBV12-3/TRBV12-4|.|TRBJ2-1
CASGPHRNEQFF
TGTGCCAGCGGCCCCCACAGGAATGAGCAGTTCTTC
>TRBD2|TRBV3-1|.|TRBJ2-7
CASSQDAIAGAVYEQYF
TGTGCCAGCAGCCAAGATGCAATAGCGGGAGCTGTCTACGAGCAGTACTTC
>TRBD1|TRBV28|few|TRBJ2-4
CASSYQGALAKNIQYF
TGTGCCAGCAGTTATCAGGGGGCCTTGGCCAAAAACATTCAGTACTTC
>.|TRBV28|few|TRBJ2-7
CASSTIFSGGVYEQYF
TGTGCCAGCAGTACAATTTTTAGCGGAGGTGTTTACGAGCAGTACTTC
>TRBD1|TRBV19|few|TRBJ2-7
CASSSGTGPPYEQYF
TGTGCCAGTAGTTCGGGGACAGGGCCCCCCTACGAGCAGTACTTC
>.|TRBV4-1|few|TRBJ1-2
CASSQRAGTSGYGYTF
TGCGCCAGCAGCCAAAGGGCCGGGACGTCCGGGTATGGCTACACCTTC
>.|TRBV12-3/TRBV12-4|.|TRBJ2-1
CASSFPGGAGRSTGEQFF
TGTGCCAGCAGTTTCCCAGGGGGGGCCGGGAGATCGACGGGGGAGCAGTTCTTC
>.|TRBV2|.|TRBJ1-4
CASIDAGGGEKLFF
TGTGCCAGCATTGATGCGGGGGGAGGTGAAAAACTGTTTTTT
>.|TRBV13|once|TRBJ1-2
CASSAATYNYGYTF
TGTGCCAGCAGCGCAGCCACTTATAACTATGGCTACACCTTC
>TRBD1|TRBV30|few|TRBJ2-3
CARQTGAASTDTQYF
TGTGCCAGACAGACAGGGGCCGCTAGCACAGATACGCAGTATTTT
>TRBD2|TRBV29-1|.|TRBJ2-2
CSVVPAGVSGELFF
TGCAGCGTTGTTCCAGCGGGAGTGTCCGGGGAGCTGTTTTTT
>.|TRBV28|.|TRBJ1-5
CASNLAPQHF
TGTGCCAGCAACCTCGCGCCCCAGCATTTT
>.|TRBV12-3/TRBV12-4|.|TRBJ2-5
CASTLGSIDAETQYF
TGTGCCAGCACCTTAGGATCGATTGATGCGGAGACCCAGTACTTC
>.|TRBV27|.|TRBJ1-2
CASSLESTGGYTF
TGTGCCAGCAGTTTAGAATCAACGGGAGGCTACACCTTC
>TRBD2|TRBV2|.|TRBJ2-7
CASREAGRTHEQYF
TGTGCCAGCAGGGAAGCGGGACGGACCCACGAGCAGTACTTC
>.|TRBV27|once|TRBJ2-3
CASRPRADFTDTQYF
TGTGCCAGCCGTCCACGGGCAGATTTCACAGATACGCAGTATTTT
>.|TRBV4-3|few|TRBJ2-7
CASSQDGGTLSEQYF
TGCGCCAGCAGCCAGGATGGAGGGACGCTTAGCGAGCAGTACTTC
>.|TRBV14|.|TRBJ1-6
CASSQGLFFPTLHF
TGTGCCAGCAGCCAAGGACTTTTTTTCCCGACCCTCCACTTT
>.|TRBV12-5|.|TRBJ2-7
CASGFHPDRDYEQYF
TGTGCTAGTGGTTTCCACCCAGACCGTGATTACGAGCAGTACTTC
>.|TRBV7-9|.|TRBJ1-4
CASSFLPLYDINEKLFF
TGTGCCAGCAGCTTTCTCCCACTTTACGATATCAATGAAAAACTGTTTTTT
>.|TRBV11-2|.|TRBJ2-5
CASSLGRAITQETQYF
TGTGCCAGCAGCTTAGGCCGGGCCATTACCCAAGAGACCCAGTACTTC
>.|TRBV7-9|few|TRBJ2-1
CASGGSLGHNEQFF
TGTGCCAGCGGAGGTAGTTTAGGCCACAATGAGCAGTTCTTC
>TRBD2|TRBV7-2|.|TRBJ2-7
CASSLVGLAGGSSYEQYF
TGTGCCAGCAGCTTGGTGGGACTAGCGGGTGGGAGCTCCTACGAGCAGTACTTC
>TRBD2|TRBV7-9|few|TRBJ2-7
CASSFELADSYEQYF
TGTGCCAGCAGCTTCGAACTAGCGGACTCCTACGAGCAGTACTTC